The next 14 T cell receptor beta chains were all read from a single sample in a study of cytomegalovirus exposure and HLA in healthy donors (dated by TCRdb to the late 2010s). The method behind the library was the immunoSEQ multiplex PCR assay. The multiplex PCR relied on a mix of 60 forward primers for TCR Vbeta segments and 13 reverse primers for TCR Jbeta segments. Drawn from immuneACCESS, this table holds only the in-frame rearrangements with V and J called that TCRdb kept. Clones are partly lost; checked studies trace under half to an unresolved V gene and leave the rest unexplained. This sample has 130,000 or so clones in its table, and 79% of those were observed once. The ten largest clones add up to 1.1% of the sample. Sample: PBMCs. These receptors all come from a male donor in good health and CMV-seronegative.

This clone has only a few counts. This chain uses TRBV15 with TRBJ1-4; D not certain. CDR3 size: 16 residues. The V end lost 5 bases, the J end lost 3 bases, and 16 bases lay between the germline ends. Germline V lookup: CDR1 LNHNV, CDR2 YYDKDF (reference sequence). In DNA form, the CDR3 reads TGTGCCACCAGCCCAACCGCCGGTCCCCCTAATGAAAAACTGTTTTTT. Translated, it gives CATSPTAGPPNEKLFF.

In this sample, this clone turned up once. The chain recombines TRBV7-6 with TRBJ2-5; tentatively, D is TRBD1 (6 bases). The ends were cut back, 5 bases at V and 1 base at J, with 17 bases in the middle. Germline CDR1 and CDR2: SGHVS and FNYEAQ. The CDR3 totals 16 residues. In nucleotides, the CDR3 is TGTGCCAGCAGCCCGGGGCAGGGGAGTTCCCAAGAGACCCAGTACTTC. It is translated as CASSPGQGSSQETQYF.

The V and J genes are TRBV4-1 and TRBJ1-3, with 8 bases matching TRBD1. CDR1 MGHRA and CDR2 YSYEKL come from the germline V gene. The CDR3 totals 16 residues. V trimming: 3 bases; J trimming: 2 bases; junction bases outside the gene matches: 6. Here the CDR3 DNA reads TGCGCCAGCAGCCATTCTGACAGGGGTGCTGGAAACACCATATATTTT. It yields the protein CASSHSDRGAGNTIYF.

The chain combines TRBV29-1 with TRBJ1-5, with 7 bases matching TRBD1. The CDR3 extends over 12 amino acids. V was pared by 7 bases and J by 4 bases, with 4 bases of the junction left unmatched. Germline-derived CDR1 and CDR2 are SQVTM and ANQGSEA. In DNA form, the CDR3 reads TGCAGCGCCGCGACAGGGAATCAGCCCCAGCATTTT. Its protein product is CSAATGNQPQHF.

This clone was seen a few times. The gene calls are TRBV29-1 and TRBJ2-7; 7 positions match TRBD1. Germline CDR1 reads SQVTM; CDR2 reads ANQGSEA. The CDR3 totals 12 residues. The ends lost 7 bases at V and 3 bases at J; junction bases unmatched: 6. CDR3 protein: CSARDSLYEQYF. DNA for the CDR3: TGCAGCGCTCGGGACAGCCTCTACGAGCAGTACTTC.

This clone came up a few times. The chain joins TRBV4-3 to TRBJ1-4; TRBD1 might be the D (5 bases). V lost 2 bases and J 8 bases, leaving 24 bases between the germline ends. This CDR3 spans 18 amino acids. CDR1 is LGHNA, CDR2 YSLEER, per germline. CDR3 residues: CASSQSPRWGEVGEKLFF. The CDR3 DNA reads TGCGCCAGCAGCCAATCCCCACGGTGGGGGGAAGTGGGAGAAAAACTGTTTTTT.

This rearrangement joins TRBV6-5 to TRBJ1-1; D is undetermined. CDR1 and CDR2 from the germline V gene are MNHEY and SVGAGI. There are 15 residues in the CDR3. Trimming took off 6 bases at V and 4 bases at J, with 18 bases between the two ends. The CDR3 loop is CASSGSRGSGTEAFF. The CDR3 DNA reads as TGTGCCAGCAGCGGAAGCAGAGGGAGCGGCACTGAAGCTTTCTTT.

This clone was counted only a few times. This chain links TRBV30 with TRBJ1-5; 8 bases line up with TRBD1. The CDR3 length is 13 residues. The V segment lost 4 bases and the J segment 6 bases; nucleotides outside the gene matches: 5. CDR1 and CDR2 (germline): GTSNPN, SVGIG (reference sequence). CDR3 amino acids: CAWNRGDGQPQHF. DNA for the CDR3: TGTGCCTGGAACAGGGGGGACGGTCAGCCCCAGCATTTT.

The rearrangement uses TRBV11-2 and TRBJ2-1; a weak D match, TRBD1 (6 bases). V lost 4 bases and J 0 bases, leaving 13 bases between the germline ends. From germline, CDR1 is SGHAT and CDR2 FQNNGV. The CDR3 consists of 16 residues. CDR3 coding DNA: TGTGCCAGCAGCTACCAGACAGGCCGCTCCTACAATGAGCAGTTCTTC. Translated, it gives CASSYQTGRSYNEQFF.

The chain joins TRBV6-5 to TRBJ2-5; D not resolved. Germline CDR1 and CDR2: MNHEY and SVGAGI. This CDR3 has 14 amino acids. Trimming left V 0 bases short and J 4 bases short, with 9 bases between. The CDR3 protein is CASSYSRPSETQYF. The CDR3 DNA is TGTGCCAGCAGTTACTCGCGCCCCTCAGAGACCCAGTACTTC.

This chain joins TRBV4-3 and TRBJ2-2; TRBD2 agrees at 12 bases. V shed 1 base and J 6 bases; nucleotides not matched to a gene: 9. CDR1 and CDR2 (germline): LGHNA, YSLEER. This CDR3 spans 18 amino acids. CDR3 in amino acids: CASSQAIPSGGAAGELFF. CDR3 in DNA: TGCGCCAGCAGCCAAGCGATTCCTAGCGGGGGGGCTGCCGGGGAGCTGTTTTTT.

This clone was seen a few times. The V and J genes are TRBV13 and TRBJ2-1, with TRBD1 as a possible D gene (5 bases). This CDR3 is built from 15 residues. Germline CDR1 reads PRHDT; CDR2 reads FYEKMQ (reference sequence). Between the trimmed V and J ends, which lost 3 bases and 9 bases, there was a span of 18 bases. CDR3 loop: CASSFTGLQGGEQFF. Here the CDR3 DNA reads TGTGCCAGCAGCTTCACCGGCTTGCAGGGTGGTGAGCAGTTCTTC. Variable domain in full (rest from reference TRBV13 and TRBJ2-1): AAGVIQSPRHLIKEKRETATLKCYPIPRHDTVYWYQQGPGQDPQFLISFYEKMQSDKGSIPDRFSAQQFSDYHSELNMSSLELGDSALYFCASSFTGLQGGEQFFGPGTRLTVL.

This sequence joins TRBV27 and TRBJ2-3; 10 bases align to TRBD2. Trimming cost V 0 bases and J 2 bases; bases outside gene matches: 8. CDR3 length: 18 amino acids. Germline V gives CDR1 MNHEY, CDR2 SMNVEV (reference sequence). The CDR3, as DNA: TGTGCCAGCAGTTTATCCCGCCCGGGACTAGCGACCACAGATACGCAGTATTTT. This sequence encodes CASSLSRPGLATTDTQYF.

This chain connects TRBV6-5 to TRBJ2-7; D may be TRBD1 (6 bases). In germline, CDR1 is MNHEY, CDR2 SVGAGI. There are 16 residues in the CDR3. V was cut by 2 bases and J by 0 bases, with 14 bases left in between. DNA for the CDR3: TGTGCCAGCAGTTACGGTGGTGCAGGGGACTCCTACGAGCAGTACTTC. Translation: CASSYGGAGDSYEQYF.